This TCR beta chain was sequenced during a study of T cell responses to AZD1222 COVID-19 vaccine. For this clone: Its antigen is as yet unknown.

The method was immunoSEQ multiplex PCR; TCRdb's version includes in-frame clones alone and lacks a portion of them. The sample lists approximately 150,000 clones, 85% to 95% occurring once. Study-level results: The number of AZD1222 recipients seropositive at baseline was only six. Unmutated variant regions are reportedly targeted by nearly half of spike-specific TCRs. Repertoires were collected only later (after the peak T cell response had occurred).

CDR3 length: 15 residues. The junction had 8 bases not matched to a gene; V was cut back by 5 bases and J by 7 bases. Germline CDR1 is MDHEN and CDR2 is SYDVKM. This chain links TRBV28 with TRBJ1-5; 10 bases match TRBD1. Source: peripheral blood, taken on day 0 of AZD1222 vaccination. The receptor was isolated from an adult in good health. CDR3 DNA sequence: TGTGCCAGCAGTCTCCCGACAGGGGGCGGGCAGCCCCAGCATTTT. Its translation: CASSLPTGGGQPQHF.